The clone carrying this T cell receptor beta chain was recorded only once. The antigen is not known. This CDR3 comprises 13 residues. Trimming left V 2 bases short and J 7 bases short, with 12 bases between. Per germline, CDR1 SGHDT and CDR2 YYEEEE. Clones were read by immunoSEQ multiplex PCR, and TCRdb kept only the in-frame ones, dropping some. The data contain 100,000 to 150,000 clones, around 89% of them singletons. These data originate in a study of T cell responses to AZD1222 COVID-19 vaccine. Study-level findings and limits: The study found Spike-specific TCR breadth and depth rose after two AZD1222 doses. Females made up more of the donors, who were largely white British, and clonal diversity may have come out too low.

The chain joins TRBV5-6 to TRBJ1-1; D might be TRBD1 (5 bases). This specimen was peripheral blood, taken on day 0 of MenACWY control vaccination. The TCR was taken from an adult in good health. The CDR3 DNA is TGTGCCAGCAGCTTAGGGGCACCTTTTGAAGCTTTCTTT. Its translation: CASSLGAPFEAFF.